This T cell receptor beta chain comes out of a study of vaccination effects on CD4 cells after COVID-19. The table came from immunoSEQ multiplex PCR; TCRdb's copy has only in-frame clones and leaves some out. The profile shows tens of thousands of clones, more than 65% of them singletons. Germline CDR1 SGHTA, CDR2 FQGNSA. The CDR3 is made up of 16 amino acids. The V gene lost 1 base and the J gene lost 3 bases, with 14 bases spanning the gap. Culture proceeded for approximately nine days, and CD4+ T cells were then isolated. Participants got two doses of BNT162b2 or mRNA-1273 vaccine. This clone was counted a few times. Its cognate antigen is unknown.

Here the sequenced sample was CD4+ T cells from PBMCs cultured without peptide, taken after COVID-19 vaccination. The V and J genes are TRBV7-2 and TRBJ2-3; D not certain. This TCR derives from a human donor who received a COVID-19 vaccine. DNA for the CDR3: TGTGCCAGCAGCTTAGATCCGGCGTCCCTTACAGATACGCAGTATTTT. This codes for CASSLDPASLTDTQYF.